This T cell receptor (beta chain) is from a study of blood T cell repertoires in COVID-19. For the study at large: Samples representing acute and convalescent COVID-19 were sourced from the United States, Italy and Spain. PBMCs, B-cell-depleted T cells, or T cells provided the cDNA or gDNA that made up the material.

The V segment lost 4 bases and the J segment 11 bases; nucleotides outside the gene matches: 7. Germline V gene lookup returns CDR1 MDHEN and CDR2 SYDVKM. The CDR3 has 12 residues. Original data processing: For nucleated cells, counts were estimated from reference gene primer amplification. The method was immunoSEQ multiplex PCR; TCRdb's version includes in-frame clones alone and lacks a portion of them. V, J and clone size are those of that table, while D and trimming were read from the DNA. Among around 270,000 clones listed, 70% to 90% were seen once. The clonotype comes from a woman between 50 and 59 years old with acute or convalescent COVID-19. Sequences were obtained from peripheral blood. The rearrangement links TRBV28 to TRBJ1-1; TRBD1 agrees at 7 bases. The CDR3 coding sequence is TGTGCCAGCAGTTACAGACAGGGATGGGCTTTCTTT. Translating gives CASSYRQGWAFF.